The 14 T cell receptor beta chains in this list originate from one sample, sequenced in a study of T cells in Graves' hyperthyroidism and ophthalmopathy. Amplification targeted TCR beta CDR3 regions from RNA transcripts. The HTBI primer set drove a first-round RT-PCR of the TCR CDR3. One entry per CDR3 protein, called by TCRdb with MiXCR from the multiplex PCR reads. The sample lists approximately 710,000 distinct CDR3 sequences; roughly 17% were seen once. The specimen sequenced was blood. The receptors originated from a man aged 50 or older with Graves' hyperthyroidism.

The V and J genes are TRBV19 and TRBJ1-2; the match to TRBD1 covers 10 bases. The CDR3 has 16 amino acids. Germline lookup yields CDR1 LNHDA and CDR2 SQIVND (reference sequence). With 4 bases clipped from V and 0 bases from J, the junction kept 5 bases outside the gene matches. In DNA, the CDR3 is TGTGCCAGTAGTAGCCGGGACAGGGGAACTAACTATGGCTACACCTTC. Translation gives CASSSRDRGTNYGYTF.

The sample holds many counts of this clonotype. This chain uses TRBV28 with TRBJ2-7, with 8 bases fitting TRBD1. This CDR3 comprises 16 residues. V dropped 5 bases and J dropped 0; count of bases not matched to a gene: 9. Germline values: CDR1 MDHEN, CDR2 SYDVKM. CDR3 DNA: TGTGCCAGCAGTGAGCGGACAGGGATTAGCTCCTACGAGCAGTACTTC. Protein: CASSERTGISSYEQYF.

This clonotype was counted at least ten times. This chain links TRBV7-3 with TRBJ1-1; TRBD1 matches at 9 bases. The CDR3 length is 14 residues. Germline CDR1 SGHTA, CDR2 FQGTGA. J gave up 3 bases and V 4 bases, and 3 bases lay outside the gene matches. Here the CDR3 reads CASSSGQGYTEAFF. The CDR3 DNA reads TGTGCCAGCAGCTCCGGACAGGGGTACACTGAAGCTTTCTTT.

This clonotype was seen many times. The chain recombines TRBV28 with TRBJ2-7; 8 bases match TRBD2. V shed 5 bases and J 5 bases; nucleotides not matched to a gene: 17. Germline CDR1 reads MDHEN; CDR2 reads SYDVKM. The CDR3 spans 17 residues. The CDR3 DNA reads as TGTGCCAGCAGTCGGTTTTTGGCGGGAGGCCGGTGGGACGAGCAGTACTTC. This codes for CASSRFLAGGRWDEQYF.

CDR3 bases: TGTGCCACCAGCAGAGGCCTTCCGGGACAGACCCAAGAGACCCAGTACTTC. This sequence encodes CATSRGLPGQTQETQYF. The chain is built from TRBV15 and TRBJ2-5; TRBD1 aligns across 7 bases. The germline V gene encodes CDR1 LNHNV and CDR2 YYDKDF (reference sequence). J lost 1 base, V lost 1 base, and 9 bases had no gene match. CDR3 size: 17 residues.

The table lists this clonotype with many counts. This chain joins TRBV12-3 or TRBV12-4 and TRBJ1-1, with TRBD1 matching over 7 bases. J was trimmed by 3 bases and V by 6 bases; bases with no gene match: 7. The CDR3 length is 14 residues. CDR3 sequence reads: CASRTRQGYTEAFF. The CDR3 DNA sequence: TGTGCCAGCAGAACCCGACAGGGATACACTGAAGCTTTCTTT.

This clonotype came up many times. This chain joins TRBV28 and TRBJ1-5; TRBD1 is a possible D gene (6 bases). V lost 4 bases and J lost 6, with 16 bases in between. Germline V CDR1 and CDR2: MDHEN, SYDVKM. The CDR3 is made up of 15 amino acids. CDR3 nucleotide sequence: TGTGCCAGCAGTTCACCCCAGGGGATCGGTCAGCCCCAGCATTTT. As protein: CASSSPQGIGQPQHF.

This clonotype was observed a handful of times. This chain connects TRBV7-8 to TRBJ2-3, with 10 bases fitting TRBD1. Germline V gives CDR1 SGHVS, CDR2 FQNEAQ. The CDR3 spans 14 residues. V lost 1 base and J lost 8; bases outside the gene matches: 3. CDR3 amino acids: CASSLGQGASTQYF. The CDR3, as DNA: TGTGCCAGCAGCTTAGGACAGGGGGCTAGTACGCAGTATTTT.

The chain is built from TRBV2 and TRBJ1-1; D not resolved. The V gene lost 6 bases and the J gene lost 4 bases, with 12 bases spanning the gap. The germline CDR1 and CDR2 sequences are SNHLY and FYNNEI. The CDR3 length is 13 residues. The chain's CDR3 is CASRGSVLTEAFF. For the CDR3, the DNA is TGTGCCAGCAGAGGATCAGTCCTCACTGAAGCTTTCTTT.

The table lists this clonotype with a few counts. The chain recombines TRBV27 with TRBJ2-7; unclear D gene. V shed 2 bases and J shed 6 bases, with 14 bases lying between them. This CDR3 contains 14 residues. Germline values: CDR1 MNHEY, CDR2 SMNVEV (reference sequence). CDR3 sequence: CASSLRSGFPEQYF. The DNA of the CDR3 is TGTGCCAGCAGTTTACGCTCCGGGTTCCCCGAGCAGTACTTC.

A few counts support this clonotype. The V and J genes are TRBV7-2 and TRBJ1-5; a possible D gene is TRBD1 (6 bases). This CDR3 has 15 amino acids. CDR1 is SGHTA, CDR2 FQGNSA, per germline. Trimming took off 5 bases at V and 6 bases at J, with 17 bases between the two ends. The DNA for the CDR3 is TGTGCCAGCAGCCCAAATACAGGGTTGAGTCAGCCCCAGCATTTT. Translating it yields CASSPNTGLSQPQHF. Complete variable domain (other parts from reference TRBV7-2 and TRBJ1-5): GAGVSQSPSNKVTEKGKDVELRCDPISGHTALYWYRQSLGQGLEFLIYFQGNSAPDKSGLPSDRFSAERTGGSVSTLTIQRTQQEDSAVYLCASSPNTGLSQPQHFGDGTRLSIL.

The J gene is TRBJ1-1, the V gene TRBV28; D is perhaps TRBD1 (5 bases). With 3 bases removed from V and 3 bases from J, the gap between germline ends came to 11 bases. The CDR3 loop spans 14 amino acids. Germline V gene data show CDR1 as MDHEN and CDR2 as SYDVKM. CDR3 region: CASSFQGIYTEAFF. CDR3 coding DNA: TGTGCCAGCAGTTTCCAGGGAATCTACACTGAAGCTTTCTTT.

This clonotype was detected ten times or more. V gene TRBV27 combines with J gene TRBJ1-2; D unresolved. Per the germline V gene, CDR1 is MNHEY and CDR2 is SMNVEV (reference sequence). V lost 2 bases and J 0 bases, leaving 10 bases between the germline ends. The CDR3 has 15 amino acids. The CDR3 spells CASSLRPSSNYGYTF. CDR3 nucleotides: TGTGCCAGCAGTTTAAGACCATCATCTAACTATGGCTACACCTTC.

CDR3 coding DNA: TGCAGTGCTAGAGGGGCAGATGAGACCCAGTACTTC. Its protein product is CSARGADETQYF. The genes are TRBV20-1 and TRBJ2-5; D ambiguous. This CDR3 is built from 12 residues. Trimming pared 1 base from V and 5 bases from J, leaving 8 bases between. Germline CDR1 DFQATT, CDR2 SNEGSKA (reference sequence).